The entry that follows covers one T cell receptor beta chain sequence. Its antigen is unidentified. Unique molecular identifiers tagged the TCRbeta library. TCRdb re-called the PCR reads through MiXCR, storing one row per CDR3 protein. Of some 80,000 distinct CDR3 sequences listed, 15% to 20% are singletons. The CDR3 is 17 residues long. J lost 7 bases, V lost 2 bases, and 10 bases had no gene match. Germline assignment: CDR1 SGHNT and CDR2 YENEEA. The sample belongs to a study of T-cell reconstitution after alpha-beta-depleted transplantation in children. Regarding the study as a whole: Most T-cell counts and diversity one year after the transplant came from T cells that were newly produced. At day 60, the high TCRbeta diversity found in some patients originated from recipient T cells and thymic progenitors that had survived. Several hundred rapidly expanded clones from non-depleted graft cells reportedly supplied alpha-beta T cells about two months post-transplant.

Material: PBMCs, mostly from graft donor cells, obtained 360 days after TCRalphabeta/CD19-depleted stem cell transplant. The V and J genes are TRBV11-3 and TRBJ2-1; TRBD2 matches at 11 bases. The receptor comes from a male patient between 2 and 15 years old who had a stem cell transplant for acute lymphoblastic leukemia, so the T cells may come from the graft donor. CDR3 nucleotides: TGTGCCAGCAGCTTAAATTACCGGGCTAGCGGGAGGAATGAGCAGTTCTTC. This translates into CASSLNYRASGRNEQFF.